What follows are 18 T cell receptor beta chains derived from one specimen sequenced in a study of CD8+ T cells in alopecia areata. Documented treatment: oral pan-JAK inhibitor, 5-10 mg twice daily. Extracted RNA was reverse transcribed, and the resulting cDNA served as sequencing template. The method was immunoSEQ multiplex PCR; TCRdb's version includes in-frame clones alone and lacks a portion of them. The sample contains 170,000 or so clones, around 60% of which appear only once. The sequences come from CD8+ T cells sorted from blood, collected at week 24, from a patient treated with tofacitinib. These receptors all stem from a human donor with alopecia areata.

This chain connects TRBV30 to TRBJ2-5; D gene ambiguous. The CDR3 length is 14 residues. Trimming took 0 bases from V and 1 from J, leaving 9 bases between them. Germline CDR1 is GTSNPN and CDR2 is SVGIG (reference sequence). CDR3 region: CAWSVLQGQETQYF. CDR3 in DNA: TGTGCCTGGAGTGTACTTCAAGGCCAAGAGACCCAGTACTTC. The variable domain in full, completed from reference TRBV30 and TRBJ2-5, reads SQTIHQWPATLVQPVGSPLSLECTVEGTSNPNLYWYRQAAGRGLQLLFYSVGIGQISSEVPQNLSASRPQDRQFILSSKKLLLSDSGFYLCAWSVLQGQETQYFGPGTRLLVL.

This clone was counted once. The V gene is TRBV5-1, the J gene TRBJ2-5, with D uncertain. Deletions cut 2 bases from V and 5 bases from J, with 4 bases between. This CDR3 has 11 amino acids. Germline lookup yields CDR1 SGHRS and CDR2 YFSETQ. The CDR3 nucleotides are TGCGCCAGCAGCTTCGATGAGACCCAGTACTTC. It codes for CASSFDETQYF.

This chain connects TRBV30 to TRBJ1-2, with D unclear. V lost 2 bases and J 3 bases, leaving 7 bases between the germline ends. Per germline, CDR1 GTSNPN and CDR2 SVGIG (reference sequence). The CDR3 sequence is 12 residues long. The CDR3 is CAWSLSYYGYTF. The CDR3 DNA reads TGTGCCTGGAGTCTGTCCTACTATGGCTACACCTTC.

In DNA form, the CDR3 reads TGTGCCAGTACTGGGGGAGATACGGGCTACACCTTC. Its translation: CASTGGDTGYTF. The chain combines TRBV2 with TRBJ1-2; a possible D gene is TRBD1 (5 bases). Germline loops: CDR1 SNHLY, CDR2 FYNNEI. The CDR3 is 12 amino acids. Trimming took off 9 bases at V and 8 bases at J, with 16 bases between the two ends.

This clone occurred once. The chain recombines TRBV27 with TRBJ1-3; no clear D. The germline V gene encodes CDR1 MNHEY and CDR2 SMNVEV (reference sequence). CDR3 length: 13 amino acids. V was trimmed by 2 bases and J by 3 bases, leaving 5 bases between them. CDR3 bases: TGTGCCAGCAGTTTAGGTCATGGAAACACCATATATTTT. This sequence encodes CASSLGHGNTIYF.

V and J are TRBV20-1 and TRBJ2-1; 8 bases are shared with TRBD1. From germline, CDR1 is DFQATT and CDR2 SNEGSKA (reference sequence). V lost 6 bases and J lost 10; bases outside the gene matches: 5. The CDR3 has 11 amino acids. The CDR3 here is CSANGQGEQFF. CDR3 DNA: TGCAGTGCAAACGGACAGGGCGAGCAGTTCTTC.

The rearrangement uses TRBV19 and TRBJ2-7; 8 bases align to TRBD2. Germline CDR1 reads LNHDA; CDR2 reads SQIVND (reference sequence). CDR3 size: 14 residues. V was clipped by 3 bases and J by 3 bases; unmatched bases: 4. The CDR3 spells CASSMRSGVYEQYF. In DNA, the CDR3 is TGTGCCAGTAGTATGCGTAGCGGGGTCTACGAGCAGTACTTC.

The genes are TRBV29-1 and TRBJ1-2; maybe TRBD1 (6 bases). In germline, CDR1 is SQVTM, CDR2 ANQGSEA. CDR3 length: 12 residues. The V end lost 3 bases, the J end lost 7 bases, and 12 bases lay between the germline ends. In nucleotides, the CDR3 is TGCAGCGTTGAGTGGACAGAACCTGGCTACACCTTC. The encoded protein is CSVEWTEPGYTF.

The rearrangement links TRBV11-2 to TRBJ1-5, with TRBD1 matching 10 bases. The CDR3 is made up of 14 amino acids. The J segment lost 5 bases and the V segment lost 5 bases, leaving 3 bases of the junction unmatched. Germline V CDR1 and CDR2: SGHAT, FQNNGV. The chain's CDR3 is CASSLGTGDQPQHF. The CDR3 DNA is TGTGCCAGCAGCCTCGGGACAGGGGATCAGCCCCAGCATTTT.

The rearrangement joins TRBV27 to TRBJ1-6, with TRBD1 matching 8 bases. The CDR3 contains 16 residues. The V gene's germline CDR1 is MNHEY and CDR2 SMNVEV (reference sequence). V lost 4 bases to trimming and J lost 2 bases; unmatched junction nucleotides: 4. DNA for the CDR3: TGTGCCAGCAGTTGGACAGGGAGGACCTATAATTCACCCCTCCACTTT. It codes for CASSWTGRTYNSPLHF.

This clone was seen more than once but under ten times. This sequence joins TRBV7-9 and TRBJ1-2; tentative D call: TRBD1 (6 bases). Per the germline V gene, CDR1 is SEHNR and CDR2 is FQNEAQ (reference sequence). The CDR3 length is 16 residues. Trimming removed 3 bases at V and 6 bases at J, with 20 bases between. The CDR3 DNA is TGTGCCAGCAGCTTCTGGCCGGGGGGCGCTAAGGATGGCTACACCTTC. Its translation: CASSFWPGGAKDGYTF.

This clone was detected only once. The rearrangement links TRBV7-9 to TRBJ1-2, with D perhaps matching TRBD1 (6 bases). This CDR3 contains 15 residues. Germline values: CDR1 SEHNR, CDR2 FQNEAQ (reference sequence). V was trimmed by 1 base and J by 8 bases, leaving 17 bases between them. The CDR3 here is CASSLGQGKVEGYTF. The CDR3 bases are TGTGCCAGCAGCTTAGGTCAGGGGAAGGTTGAAGGCTACACCTTC.

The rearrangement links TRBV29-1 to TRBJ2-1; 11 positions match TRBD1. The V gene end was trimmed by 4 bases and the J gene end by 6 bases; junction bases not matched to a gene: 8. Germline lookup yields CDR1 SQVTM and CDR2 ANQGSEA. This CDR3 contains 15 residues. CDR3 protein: CSVVPAGQGVNEQFF. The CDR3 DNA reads TGCAGCGTTGTGCCGGCGGGACAGGGGGTCAATGAGCAGTTCTTC.

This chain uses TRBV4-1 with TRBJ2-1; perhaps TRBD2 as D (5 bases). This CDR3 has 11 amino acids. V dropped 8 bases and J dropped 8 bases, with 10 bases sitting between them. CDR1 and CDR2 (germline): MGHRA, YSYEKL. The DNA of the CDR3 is TGCGCCAGCGACGGGGTGGATGAGCAGTTCTTC. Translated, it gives CASDGVDEQFF.

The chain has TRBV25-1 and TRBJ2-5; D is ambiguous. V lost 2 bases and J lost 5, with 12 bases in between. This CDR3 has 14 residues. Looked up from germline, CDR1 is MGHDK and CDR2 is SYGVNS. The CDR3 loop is CASSEMGSFETQYF. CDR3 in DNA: TGTGCCAGCAGTGAAATGGGCAGTTTCGAGACCCAGTACTTC. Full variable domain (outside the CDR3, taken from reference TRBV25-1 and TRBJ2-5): EADIYQTPRYLVIGTGKKITLECSQTMGHDKMYWYQQDPGMELHLIHYSYGVNSTEKGDLSSESTVSRIRTEHFPLTLESARPSHTSQYLCASSEMGSFETQYFGPGTRLLVL.

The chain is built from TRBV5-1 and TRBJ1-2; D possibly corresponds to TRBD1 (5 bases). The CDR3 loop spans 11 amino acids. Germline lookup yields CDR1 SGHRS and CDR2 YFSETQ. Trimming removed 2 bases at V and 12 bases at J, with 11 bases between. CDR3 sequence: CASSFQGQNTF. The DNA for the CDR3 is TGCGCCAGCAGCTTTCAGGGCCAAAACACCTTC.

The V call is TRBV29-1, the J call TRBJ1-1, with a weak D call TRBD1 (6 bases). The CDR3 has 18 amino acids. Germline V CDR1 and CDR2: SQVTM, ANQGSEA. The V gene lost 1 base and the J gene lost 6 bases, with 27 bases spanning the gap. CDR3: CSVEGRGVRQDPGPEAFF. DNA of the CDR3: TGCAGCGTTGAAGGCAGGGGCGTTCGGCAGGACCCGGGTCCTGAAGCTTTCTTT.

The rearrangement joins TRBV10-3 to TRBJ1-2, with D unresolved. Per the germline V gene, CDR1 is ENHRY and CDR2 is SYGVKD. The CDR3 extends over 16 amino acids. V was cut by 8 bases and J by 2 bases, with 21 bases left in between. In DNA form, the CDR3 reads TGTGCCATCTCGAGCGAACCCGACGACCGAAACTATGGCTACACCTTC. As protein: CAISSEPDDRNYGYTF.